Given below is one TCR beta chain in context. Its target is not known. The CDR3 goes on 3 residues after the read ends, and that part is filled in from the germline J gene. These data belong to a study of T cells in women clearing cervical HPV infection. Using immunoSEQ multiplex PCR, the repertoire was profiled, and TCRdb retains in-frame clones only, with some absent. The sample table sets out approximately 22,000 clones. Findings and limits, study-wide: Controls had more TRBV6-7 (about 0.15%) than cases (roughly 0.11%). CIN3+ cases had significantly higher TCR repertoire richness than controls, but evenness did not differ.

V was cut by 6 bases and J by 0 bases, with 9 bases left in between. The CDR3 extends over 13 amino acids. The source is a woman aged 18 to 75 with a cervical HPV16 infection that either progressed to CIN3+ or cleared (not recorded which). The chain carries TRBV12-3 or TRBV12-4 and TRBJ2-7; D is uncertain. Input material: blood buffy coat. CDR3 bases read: TGTGCCAGCAGCTTCACTCGCTCCTACGAG. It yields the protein CASSFTRSYE. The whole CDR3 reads CASSFTRSYEQYF.